This T cell receptor (beta chain) stems from a study of T-cell memory formation after mild COVID-19. On the study more broadly: TCR clusters showed largely donor specificity. Findings and caveats of the study: Pre-infection memory showed some responding clones, and this suggested that cross-reactive memory joined.

TCRdb redid the calling of the 5' RACE reads with MiXCR, one entry per CDR3 protein. Of about 90,000 distinct CDR3 sequences listed, more than 12% are singletons. This clonotype was found many times. What it recognizes is unknown. Material for sequencing was PBMCs or a T cell subset sorted from them (not recorded which). The source is a man aged 18 to 30 who had mild COVID-19 (a few samples of this study predate the infection). Cell type and time point are not known.

Written as DNA, the CDR3 is TGTGCCAGCAGCCCCCCGGGACAGAGGATATACGAGCAGTACTTC. The encoded protein is CASSPPGQRIYEQYF. The chain employs TRBV12-3 or TRBV12-4 and TRBJ2-7; 7 nucleotides match TRBD1. The CDR3 runs 15 residues. V shed 6 bases and J 4 bases; nucleotides not matched to a gene: 12.